This T cell receptor beta chain was retrieved from a study of T cells expressing NK-cell markers. Study details: CD3+CD56+NKG2C+, CD3+CD56+NKG2C- and CD3+CD56-NKG2C+ T cells, once sorted, supplied the TCR beta repertoires. The authors sequenced eight donors, of whom seven were HCMV-seropositive and one was seronegative. Study results and caveats: There were several donors in whom these clonotypes also led the CD3+CD56-NKG2C+ fraction.

Comment on this clonotype: The target antigen is unknown.

With the 5' RACE reads reprocessed, TCRdb shows one record per CDR3 protein and no DNA. This sample's table has under 600,000 distinct CDR3 sequences. The CDR3 is 13 residues long. The germline V gene encodes CDR1 SEHNR and CDR2 FQNEAQ (reference sequence). The chain uses TRBV7-9 and TRBJ2-1. The sequence came from a woman between 45 and 65 years old in good health. The sequencing sample was made of blood T cells: a sorted CD56 or NKG2C T cell subset, CD4+ or CD8+ T cells, or bulk PBMC T cells (not recorded which). CDR3 sequence reads: CASSLAGLDEQFF.